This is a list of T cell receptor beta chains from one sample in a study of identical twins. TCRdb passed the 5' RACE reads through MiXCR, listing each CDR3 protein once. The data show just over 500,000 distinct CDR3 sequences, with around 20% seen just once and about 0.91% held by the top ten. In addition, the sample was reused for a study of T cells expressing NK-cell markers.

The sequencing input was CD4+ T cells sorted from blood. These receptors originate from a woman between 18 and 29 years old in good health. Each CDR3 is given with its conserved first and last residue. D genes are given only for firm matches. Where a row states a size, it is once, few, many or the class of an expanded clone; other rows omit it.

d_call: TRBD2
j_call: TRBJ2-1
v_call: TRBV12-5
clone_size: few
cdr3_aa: CASGLVRGEGNEQFF
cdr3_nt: TGTGCTAGTGGTTTGGTCCGCGGGGAGGGCAATGAGCAGTTCTTC

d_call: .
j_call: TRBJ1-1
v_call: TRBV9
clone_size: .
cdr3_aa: CASSVLLFSEAFF
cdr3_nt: TGTGCCAGCAGCGTATTGCTCTTTAGTGAAGCTTTCTTT

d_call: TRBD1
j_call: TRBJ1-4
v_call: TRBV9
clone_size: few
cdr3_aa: CASSGGQLHNEKLFF
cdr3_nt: TGTGCCAGCAGCGGGGGACAGCTTCACAATGAAAAACTGTTTTTT

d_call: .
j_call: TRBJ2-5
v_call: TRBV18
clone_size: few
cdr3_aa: CASSPNFGGRMETQYF
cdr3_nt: TGTGCCAGCTCGCCTAACTTCGGGGGTCGGATGGAGACCCAGTACTTC

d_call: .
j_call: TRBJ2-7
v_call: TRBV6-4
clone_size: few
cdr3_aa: CASSDVHEQYF
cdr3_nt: TGTGCCAGCAGTGACGTCCACGAGCAGTACTTC

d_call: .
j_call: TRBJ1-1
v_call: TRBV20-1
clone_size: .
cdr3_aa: CSAPIRRSRNTEAFF
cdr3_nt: TGCAGTGCCCCCATTCGTAGGTCCCGAAACACTGAAGCTTTCTTT

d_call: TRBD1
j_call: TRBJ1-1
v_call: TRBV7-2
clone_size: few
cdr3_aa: CASSWGQGARTEAFF
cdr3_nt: TGTGCCAGCAGCTGGGGACAGGGGGCGAGGACTGAAGCTTTCTTT

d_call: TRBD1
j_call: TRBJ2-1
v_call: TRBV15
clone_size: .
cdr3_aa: CATSTRDRGRNEQFF
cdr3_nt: TGTGCCACCAGCACCCGGGACAGGGGACGGAATGAGCAGTTCTTC

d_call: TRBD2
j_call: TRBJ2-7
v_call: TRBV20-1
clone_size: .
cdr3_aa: CSALNSASGAYEQYF
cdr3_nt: TGCAGTGCTCTCAACTCGGCTAGCGGGGCCTACGAGCAGTACTTC

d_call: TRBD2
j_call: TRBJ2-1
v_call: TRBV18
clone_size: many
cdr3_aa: CASSKGLADYNEQFF
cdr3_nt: TGTGCCAGCTCAAAGGGACTAGCGGACTACAATGAGCAGTTCTTC

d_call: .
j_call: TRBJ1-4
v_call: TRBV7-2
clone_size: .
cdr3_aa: CASSSKGGEKLFF
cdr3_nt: TGTGCCAGCAGCTCGAAGGGCGGTGAAAAACTGTTTTTT

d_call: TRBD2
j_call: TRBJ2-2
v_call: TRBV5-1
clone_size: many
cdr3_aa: CASSNTSGGPLGELFF
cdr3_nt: TGCGCCAGCAGCAATACTAGCGGGGGACCTCTCGGGGAGCTGTTTTTT

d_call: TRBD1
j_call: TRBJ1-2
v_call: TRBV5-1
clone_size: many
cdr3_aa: CASSPDRPNYGYTF
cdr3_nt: TGCGCCAGCAGCCCGGACAGGCCTAACTATGGCTACACCTTC

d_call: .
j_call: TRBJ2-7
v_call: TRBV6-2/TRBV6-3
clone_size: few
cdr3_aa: CASSLPNPYREQYF
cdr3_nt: TGTGCCAGCAGCCTACCGAACCCGTACCGCGAGCAGTACTTC

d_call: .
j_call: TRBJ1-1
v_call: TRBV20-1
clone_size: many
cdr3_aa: CSAPWGDTEAFF
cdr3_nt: TGCAGTGCCCCCTGGGGGGACACTGAAGCTTTCTTT

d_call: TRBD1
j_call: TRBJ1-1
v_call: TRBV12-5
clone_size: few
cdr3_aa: CASGLALTGGGAFF
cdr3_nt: TGTGCTAGTGGTTTGGCCCTTACAGGGGGGGGAGCTTTCTTT

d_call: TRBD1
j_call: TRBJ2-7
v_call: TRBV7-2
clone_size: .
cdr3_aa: CASSFTGTGPEHYF
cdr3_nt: TGTGCCAGCAGCTTCACCGGGACAGGGCCCGAGCATTACTTC

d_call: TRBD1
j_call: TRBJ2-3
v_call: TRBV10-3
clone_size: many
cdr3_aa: CAISVRGGSGTDTQYF
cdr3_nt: TGTGCCATCAGTGTGCGAGGGGGCTCGGGCACAGATACGCAGTATTTT

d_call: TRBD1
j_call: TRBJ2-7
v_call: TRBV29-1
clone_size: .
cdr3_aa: CSVSDRGEQYF
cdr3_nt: TGCAGCGTTAGTGACAGGGGGGAGCAGTACTTC

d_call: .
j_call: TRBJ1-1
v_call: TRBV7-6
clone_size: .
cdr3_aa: CASSSWTVLNTEAFF
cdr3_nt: TGTGCCAGCAGCTCCTGGACAGTTCTGAACACTGAAGCTTTCTTT

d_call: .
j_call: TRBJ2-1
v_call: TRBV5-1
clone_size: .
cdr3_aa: CASSSSTGRGDEQFF
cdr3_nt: TGCGCCAGCAGCTCTTCGACTGGGAGAGGGGATGAGCAGTTCTTC

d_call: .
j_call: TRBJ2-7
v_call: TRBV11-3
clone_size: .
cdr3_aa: CASSPRQEGIKYEQYF
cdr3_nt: TGTGCCAGCAGCCCAAGACAGGAGGGGATAAAGTACGAGCAGTACTTC

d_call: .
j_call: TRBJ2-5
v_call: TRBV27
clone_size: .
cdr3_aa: CASRSLQETQYF
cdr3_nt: TGTGCCAGCCGGTCTCTCCAAGAGACCCAGTACTTC

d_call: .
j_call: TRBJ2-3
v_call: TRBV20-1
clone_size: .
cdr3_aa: CSAEGPTADTQYF
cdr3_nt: TGCAGTGCTGAAGGACCAACGGCGGATACGCAGTATTTT

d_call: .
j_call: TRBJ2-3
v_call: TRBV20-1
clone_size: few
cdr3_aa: CSARDSADTQYF
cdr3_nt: TGCAGTGCCCGGGACTCCGCAGATACGCAGTATTTT

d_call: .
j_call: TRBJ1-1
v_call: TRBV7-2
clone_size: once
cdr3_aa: CASSLSQAGALNTEAFF
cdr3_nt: TGTGCCAGCAGCTTATCCCAAGCAGGAGCTTTGAACACTGAAGCTTTCTTT

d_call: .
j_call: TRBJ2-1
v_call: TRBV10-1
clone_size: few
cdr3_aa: CASSRDPYNEQFF
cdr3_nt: TGCGCCAGCAGCAGGGACCCCTACAATGAGCAGTTCTTC

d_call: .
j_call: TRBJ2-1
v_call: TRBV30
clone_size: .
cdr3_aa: CAWINRSSYNEQFF
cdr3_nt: TGTGCCTGGATAAACAGGAGCTCCTACAATGAGCAGTTCTTC

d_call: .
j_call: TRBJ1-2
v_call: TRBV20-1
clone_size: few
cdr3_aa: CSASRESGYGYTF
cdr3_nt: TGCAGTGCTAGCAGGGAATCAGGATATGGCTACACCTTC

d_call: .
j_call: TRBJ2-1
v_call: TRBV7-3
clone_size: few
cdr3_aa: CASSLDGNRYNEQFF
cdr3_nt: TGTGCCAGCAGCTTAGACGGAAACCGTTACAATGAGCAGTTCTTC

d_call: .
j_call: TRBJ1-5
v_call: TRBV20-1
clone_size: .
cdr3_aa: CSAPVPKGDQPQHF
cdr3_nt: TGCAGTGCCCCAGTGCCCAAGGGGGATCAGCCCCAGCATTTT

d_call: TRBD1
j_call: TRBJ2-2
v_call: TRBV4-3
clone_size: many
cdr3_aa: CASSRTGGTGELFF
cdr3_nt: TGCGCCAGCAGCCGGACAGGGGGCACCGGGGAGCTGTTTTTT

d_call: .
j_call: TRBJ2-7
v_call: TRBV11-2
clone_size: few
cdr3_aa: CASSQLSWSLRRDTLYEQYF
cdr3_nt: TGTGCCAGCAGTCAATTATCATGGTCGCTAAGACGGGACACCTTATACGAGCAGTACTTC

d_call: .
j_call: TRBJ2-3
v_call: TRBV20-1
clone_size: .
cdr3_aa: CSASRFSNTQYF
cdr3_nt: TGCAGTGCTAGTAGATTTTCGAATACGCAGTATTTT

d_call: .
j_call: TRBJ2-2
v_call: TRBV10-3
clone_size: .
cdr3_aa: CATSVAGELFF
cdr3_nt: TGTGCCACCTCGGTGGCCGGGGAGCTGTTTTTT

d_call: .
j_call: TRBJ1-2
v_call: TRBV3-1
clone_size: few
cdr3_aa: CASSGTRSGNGYTF
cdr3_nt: TGTGCCAGCAGCGGCACAAGATCAGGGAATGGCTACACCTTC

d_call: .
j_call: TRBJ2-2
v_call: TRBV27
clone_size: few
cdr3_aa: CASRVWAGELFF
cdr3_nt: TGTGCCAGCAGGGTATGGGCCGGGGAGCTGTTTTTT

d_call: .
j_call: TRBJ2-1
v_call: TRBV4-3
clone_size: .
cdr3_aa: CASSQSLAYNEQFF
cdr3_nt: TGCGCCAGCAGCCAATCCCTAGCGTACAATGAGCAGTTCTTC

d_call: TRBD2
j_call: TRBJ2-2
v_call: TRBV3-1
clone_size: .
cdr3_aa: CASSKDGRWTSGNTGELFF
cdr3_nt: TGTGCCAGCAGCAAGGACGGACGGTGGACTAGCGGGAACACCGGGGAGCTGTTTTTT

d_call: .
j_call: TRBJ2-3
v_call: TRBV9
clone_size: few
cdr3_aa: CASSVGVLIGGTDTQYF
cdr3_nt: TGTGCCAGCAGCGTAGGAGTCCTGATTGGAGGCACAGATACGCAGTATTTT

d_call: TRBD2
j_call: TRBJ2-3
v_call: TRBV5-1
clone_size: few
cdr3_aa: CASSTQGAGVDTQYF
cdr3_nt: TGCGCCAGCAGCACTCAGGGAGCGGGAGTAGATACGCAGTATTTT

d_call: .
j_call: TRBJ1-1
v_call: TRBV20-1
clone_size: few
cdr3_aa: CSARDNKGDAFF
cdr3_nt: TGCAGTGCTAGAGATAATAAAGGGGATGCTTTCTTT

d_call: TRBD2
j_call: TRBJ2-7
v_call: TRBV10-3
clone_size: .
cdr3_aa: CATDQSGRGYEQYF
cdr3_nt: TGTGCCACGGATCAGAGCGGGAGAGGTTACGAGCAGTACTTC

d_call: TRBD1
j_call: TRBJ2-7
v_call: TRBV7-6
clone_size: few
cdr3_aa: CASSTWDSRAYEQYF
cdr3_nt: TGTGCCAGCAGCACTTGGGACAGCCGTGCCTACGAGCAGTACTTC

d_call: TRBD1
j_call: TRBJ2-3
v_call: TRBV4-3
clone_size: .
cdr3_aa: CASSQRDRGFTDTQYF
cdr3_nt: TGCGCCAGCAGCCAACGGGACAGGGGTTTCACAGATACGCAGTATTTT